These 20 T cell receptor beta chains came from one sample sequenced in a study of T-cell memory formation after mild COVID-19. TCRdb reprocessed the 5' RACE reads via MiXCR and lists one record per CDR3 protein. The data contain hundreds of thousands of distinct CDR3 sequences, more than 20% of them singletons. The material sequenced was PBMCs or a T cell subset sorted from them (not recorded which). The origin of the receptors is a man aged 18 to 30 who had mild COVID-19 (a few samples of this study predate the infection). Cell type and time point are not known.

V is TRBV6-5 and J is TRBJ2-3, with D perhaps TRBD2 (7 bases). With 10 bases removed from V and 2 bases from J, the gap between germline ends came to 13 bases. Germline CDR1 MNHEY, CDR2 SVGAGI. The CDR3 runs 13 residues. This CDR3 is CATSRGLTDTQYF. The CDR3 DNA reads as TGTGCCACCTCGCGGGGGCTCACAGATACGCAGTATTTT.

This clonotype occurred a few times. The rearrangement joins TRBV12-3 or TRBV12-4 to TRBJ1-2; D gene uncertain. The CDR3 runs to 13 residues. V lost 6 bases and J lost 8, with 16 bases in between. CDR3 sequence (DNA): TGTGCCAGCAGCGCGGACGCGATCGAAGGCTACACCTTC. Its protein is CASSADAIEGYTF.

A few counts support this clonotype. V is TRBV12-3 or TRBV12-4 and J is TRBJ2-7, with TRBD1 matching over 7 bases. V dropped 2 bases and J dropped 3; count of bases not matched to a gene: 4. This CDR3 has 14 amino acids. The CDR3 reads CASSLRSGGYEQYF. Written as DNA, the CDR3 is TGTGCCAGCAGTTTAAGGTCAGGGGGCTACGAGCAGTACTTC.

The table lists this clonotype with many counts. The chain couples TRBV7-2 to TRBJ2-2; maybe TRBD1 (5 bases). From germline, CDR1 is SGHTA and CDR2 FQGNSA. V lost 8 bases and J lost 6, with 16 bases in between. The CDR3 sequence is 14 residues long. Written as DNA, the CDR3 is TGTGCCAGCGGCGTGGGGTGGGGCGCCGGGGAGCTGTTTTTT. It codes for CASGVGWGAGELFF.

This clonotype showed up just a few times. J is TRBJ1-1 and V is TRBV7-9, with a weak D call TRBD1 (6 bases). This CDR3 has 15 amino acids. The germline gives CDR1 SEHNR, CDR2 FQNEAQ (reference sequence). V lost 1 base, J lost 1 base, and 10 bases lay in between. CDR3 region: CASSLGQVPNTEAFF. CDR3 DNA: TGTGCCAGCAGCTTAGGACAGGTACCGAACACTGAAGCTTTCTTT.

CDR3 sequence: CASSHEHLADTQYF. The CDR3 region has the DNA TGCGCCAGCAGCCATGAGCATCTGGCAGATACGCAGTATTTT. The chain links TRBV4-3 to TRBJ2-3; D is unresolved. Germline CDR1 and CDR2: LGHNA and YSLEER. Trimming left V 3 bases short and J 4 bases short, with 11 bases between. This CDR3 is 14 amino acids long.

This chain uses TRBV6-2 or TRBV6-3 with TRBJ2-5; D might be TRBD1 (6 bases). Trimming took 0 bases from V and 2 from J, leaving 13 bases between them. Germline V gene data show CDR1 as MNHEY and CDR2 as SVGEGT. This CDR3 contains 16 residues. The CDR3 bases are TGTGCCAGCAGTTACTCCGGTACAGGGTTTCAAGAGACCCAGTACTTC. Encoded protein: CASSYSGTGFQETQYF.

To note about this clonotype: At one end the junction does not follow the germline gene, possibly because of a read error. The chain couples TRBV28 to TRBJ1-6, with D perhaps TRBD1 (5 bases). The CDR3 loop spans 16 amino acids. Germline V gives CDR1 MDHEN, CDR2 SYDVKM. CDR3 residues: CASTVGASAYKSPLHF. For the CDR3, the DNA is TGTGCCAGCACCGTTGGGGCCAGTGCCTATAAGTCACCCCTCCACTTT.

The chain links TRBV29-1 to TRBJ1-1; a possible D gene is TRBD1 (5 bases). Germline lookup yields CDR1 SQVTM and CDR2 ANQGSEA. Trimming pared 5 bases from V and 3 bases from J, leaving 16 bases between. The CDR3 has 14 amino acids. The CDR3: CSVRASSGYTEAFF. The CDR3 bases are TGCAGCGTTAGGGCGTCGTCAGGGTACACTGAAGCTTTCTTT.

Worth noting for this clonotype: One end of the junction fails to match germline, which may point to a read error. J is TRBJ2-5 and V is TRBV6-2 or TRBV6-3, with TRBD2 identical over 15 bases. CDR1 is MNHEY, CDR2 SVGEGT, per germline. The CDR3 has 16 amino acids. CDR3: CASSPGLAGGAETQYF. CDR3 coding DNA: TGTGCGAGCAGTCCGGGACTAGCGGGGGGCGCGGAGACCCAGTACTTC.

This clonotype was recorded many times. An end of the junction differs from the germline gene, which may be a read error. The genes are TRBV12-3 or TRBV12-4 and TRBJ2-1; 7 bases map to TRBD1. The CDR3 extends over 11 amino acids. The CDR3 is CASRGYNEQFF. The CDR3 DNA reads TGCGCCAGCAGGGGGTACAATGAGCAGTTCTTC.

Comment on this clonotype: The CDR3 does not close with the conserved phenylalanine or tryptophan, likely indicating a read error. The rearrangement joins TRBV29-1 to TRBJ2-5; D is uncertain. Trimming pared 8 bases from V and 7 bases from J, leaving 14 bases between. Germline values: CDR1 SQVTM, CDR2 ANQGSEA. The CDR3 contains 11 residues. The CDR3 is CSTPGPGTQYL. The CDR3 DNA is TGCAGCACCCCCGGGCCGGGGACCCAGTACTTA.

CDR3 sequence (DNA): TGCGCCAGCAGCCCCACGGGGTTCCCAGATACGCAGTATTTT. Amino acid sequence: CASSPTGFPDTQYF. The gene calls are TRBV5-1 and TRBJ2-3; TRBD2 is a possible D gene (5 bases). Trimming removed 4 bases from V and 4 bases from J, with 13 bases in between. This CDR3 has 14 amino acids. Germline values: CDR1 SGHRS, CDR2 YFSETQ.

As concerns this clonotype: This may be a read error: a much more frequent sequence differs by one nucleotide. The CDR3, as DNA: TGTGCCAGCAGTGGGGACCAGAACACTGAAGCTTTCTTT. This gives the protein CASSGDQNTEAFF. This chain joins TRBV2 and TRBJ1-1; D perhaps matches TRBD1 (5 bases). CDR1 and CDR2 (germline): SNHLY, FYNNEI. The germline V and J ends were trimmed by 4 bases and 1 base, with 7 bases remaining between them. The CDR3 has 13 amino acids.

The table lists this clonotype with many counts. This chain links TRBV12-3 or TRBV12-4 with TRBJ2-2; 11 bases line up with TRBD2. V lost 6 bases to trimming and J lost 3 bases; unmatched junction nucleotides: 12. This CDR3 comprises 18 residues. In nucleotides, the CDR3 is TGTGCCAGCAGACCAAGATCGGGACTAGCGGCGGACACCGGGGAGCTGTTTTTT. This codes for CASRPRSGLAADTGELFF.

The CDR3 spells CASSLRAGLTDTQYF. The CDR3 DNA is TGTGCCAGCAGTTTGAGGGCAGGCCTCACAGATACGCAGTATTTT. The rearrangement links TRBV12-3 or TRBV12-4 to TRBJ2-3; maybe TRBD2 (5 bases). V lost 3 bases, J lost 2 bases, and 12 bases lay in between. The CDR3 loop spans 15 amino acids.

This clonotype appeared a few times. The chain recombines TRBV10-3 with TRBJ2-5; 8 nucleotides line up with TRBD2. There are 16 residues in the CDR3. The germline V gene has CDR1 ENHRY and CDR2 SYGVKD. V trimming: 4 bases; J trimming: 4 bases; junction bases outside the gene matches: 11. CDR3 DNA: TGTGCCATCAGTGGTTCCCCCGGGGGGGCCGGAGAGACCCAGTACTTC. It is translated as CAISGSPGGAGETQYF.

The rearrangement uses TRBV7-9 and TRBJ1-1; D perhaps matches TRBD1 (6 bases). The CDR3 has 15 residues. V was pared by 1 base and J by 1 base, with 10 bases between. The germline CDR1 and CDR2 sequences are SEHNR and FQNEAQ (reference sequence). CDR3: CASSLGTEANTEAFF. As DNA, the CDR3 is TGTGCCAGCAGCTTAGGGACAGAGGCGAACACTGAAGCTTTCTTT.

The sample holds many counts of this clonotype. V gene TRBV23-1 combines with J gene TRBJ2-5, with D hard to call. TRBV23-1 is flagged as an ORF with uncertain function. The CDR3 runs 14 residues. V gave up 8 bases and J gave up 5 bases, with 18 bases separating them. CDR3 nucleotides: TGCGCCAGCTCCGCCCCGGGCCCGCCGGAGACCCAGTACTTC. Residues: CASSAPGPPETQYF.

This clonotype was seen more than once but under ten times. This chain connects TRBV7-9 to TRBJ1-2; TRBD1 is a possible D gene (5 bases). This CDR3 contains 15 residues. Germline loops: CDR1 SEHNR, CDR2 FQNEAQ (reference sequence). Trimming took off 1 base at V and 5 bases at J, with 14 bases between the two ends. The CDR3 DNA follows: TGTGCCAGCAGCTTAGGCGCGGCAGGGAGATATGGCTACACCTTC. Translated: CASSLGAAGRYGYTF.